One and the same sample provided the 19 T cell receptor beta chains below, sequenced in a study of blood T cell repertoires in COVID-19. Assay used: immunoSEQ multiplex PCR; TCRdb lists only in-frame clones, some missing. The table has under 90,000 clones, 80% to 85% seen once; the top ten hold 16%. Material: peripheral blood. The receptor set was obtained from a woman of 80 years or more with active or convalescent COVID-19.

The V call is TRBV20-1, the J call TRBJ1-2; tentatively, D is TRBD1 (5 bases). This CDR3 region has 11 residues. Between the trimmed V and J ends, which lost 5 bases and 6 bases, there was a span of 10 bases. The germline V gene encodes CDR1 DFQATT and CDR2 SNEGSKA (reference sequence). CDR3 in DNA: TGCAGTGCTCGGGACTGGGATGGCTACACCTTC. It encodes CSARDWDGYTF.

This clone was recorded once. The gene calls are TRBV4-2 and TRBJ1-1; 8 nucleotides line up with TRBD1. The V gene's germline CDR1 is LGHNA and CDR2 YNFKEQ. CDR3 size: 14 residues. The J segment lost 4 bases and the V segment lost 2 bases, leaving 3 bases of the junction unmatched. The DNA of the CDR3 is TGTGCCAGCAGCCAACGACAGGGGAGCACTGAAGCTTTCTTT. Encoded protein: CASSQRQGSTEAFF.

This clone was observed a handful of times. The chain recombines TRBV10-3 with TRBJ1-2; 7 bases map to TRBD1. V gave up 4 bases and J gave up 2 bases; unmatched junction bases: 4. In germline, CDR1 is ENHRY, CDR2 SYGVKD. The CDR3 length is 14 residues. Here the CDR3 DNA reads TGTGCCATCAGTGTAGACAGGGAGAACTATGGCTACACCTTC. The encoded protein is CAISVDRENYGYTF.

The chain uses TRBV24-1 and TRBJ2-1, with 7 bases identical to TRBD1. From germline, CDR1 is KGHDR and CDR2 SFDVKD. After removal of 4 bases from V and 0 bases from J, the junction contained 5 bases not matched to a gene. The CDR3 runs to 16 residues. The chain's CDR3 is CATSDSGTASYNEQFF. Written as DNA, the CDR3 is TGTGCCACCAGTGACTCCGGGACAGCCTCCTACAATGAGCAGTTCTTC.

The chain links TRBV24-1 to TRBJ2-1, with 11 bases lining up with TRBD1. V dropped 4 bases and J dropped 7; count of bases not matched to a gene: 8. The germline CDR1 and CDR2 sequences are KGHDR and SFDVKD. This CDR3 has 16 amino acids. CDR3 residues: CATSDPGQGAPNEQFF. CDR3 nucleotides: TGTGCCACCAGTGACCCCGGACAGGGGGCGCCTAATGAGCAGTTCTTC.

The rearrangement links TRBV2 to TRBJ2-5, with D possibly matching TRBD1 (6 bases). Deletions cut 6 bases from V and 3 bases from J, with 17 bases between. The CDR3 contains 15 residues. Germline V gives CDR1 SNHLY, CDR2 FYNNEI. CDR3 sequence reads: CASRAQPGAKETQYF. The CDR3 region has the DNA TGTGCCAGCAGGGCTCAACCAGGGGCGAAAGAGACCCAGTACTTC.

The CDR3 nucleotides are TGCGCCAGCAGCTTGGACGGGAGACAAGGGCAGCCCCAGCATTTT. Its protein is CASSLDGRQGQPQHF. The chain is built from TRBV5-1 and TRBJ1-5; the D is unclear. Germline CDR1 reads SGHRS; CDR2 reads YFSETQ. Between the trimmed V and J ends, which lost 0 bases and 7 bases, there was a span of 14 bases. The CDR3 totals 15 residues.

This chain links TRBV14 with TRBJ2-3; D is perhaps TRBD2 (6 bases). Looked up from germline, CDR1 is SGHDN and CDR2 is FVKESK. V lost 0 bases and J 0 bases, leaving 10 bases between the germline ends. There are 16 residues in the CDR3. CDR3: CASSQELGLSTDTQYF. For the CDR3, the DNA is TGTGCCAGCAGCCAAGAACTGGGACTGAGCACAGATACGCAGTATTTT.

This clone has a count of ten or more. The chain links TRBV18 to TRBJ1-5; TRBD1 matches 12 bases. V shed 6 bases, J shed 0 bases, and the junction held 6 bases outside the gene matches. The CDR3 is made up of 17 amino acids. Germline V gene data show CDR1 as KGHSH and CDR2 as LQKENI. The CDR3 sequence is CASSRGQGALSNQPQHF. DNA of the CDR3: TGTGCCAGCTCCCGGGGACAGGGGGCGCTTAGCAATCAGCCCCAGCATTTT.

This chain uses TRBV4-1 with TRBJ2-5; 7 bases are a match to TRBD2. With V trimmed by 2 bases and J by 0 bases, 3 bases remained unmatched. The CDR3 contains 15 residues. The germline V gene has CDR1 MGHRA and CDR2 YSYEKL. The CDR3 coding sequence is TGCGCCAGCAGCCAACGTCTAGCGGACCAAGAGACCCAGTACTTC. Residues: CASSQRLADQETQYF.

This clone has a handful of counts. CDR3 amino acids: CASSLSTGRKYGYTF. DNA of the CDR3: TGTGCCAGCAGCTTGTCCACAGGGCGAAAATATGGCTACACCTTC. This chain links TRBV5-4 with TRBJ1-2; D possibly corresponds to TRBD1 (6 bases). Trimming shortened V by 1 base and J by 5 bases, and 15 bases separated the two germline ends. In germline, CDR1 is SGHNT, CDR2 YYREEE (reference sequence). CDR3 length equals 15 residues.

The chain recombines TRBV30 with TRBJ1-1, with D uncertain. CDR3 length: 12 amino acids. CDR1 and CDR2 from the germline V gene are GTSNPN and SVGIG (reference sequence). Trimming took 2 bases from V and 5 from J, leaving 9 bases between them. The CDR3, as DNA: TGTGCCTGGAGTAGACGAGGGACTGAAGCTTTCTTT. Protein product: CAWSRRGTEAFF.

The chain employs TRBV2 and TRBJ2-7, with TRBD2 identical over 9 bases. The CDR3 sequence is 15 residues long. The V segment lost 6 bases and the J segment 2 bases; nucleotides outside the gene matches: 8. Germline CDR1 is SNHLY and CDR2 is FYNNEI. The CDR3 region is CASRLSGRAAYEQYF. Written as DNA, the CDR3 is TGTGCCAGCAGACTTAGCGGGAGAGCCGCCTACGAGCAGTACTTC.

This rearrangement joins TRBV9 to TRBJ2-5, with a possible D match to TRBD1 (5 bases). The V end was cut by 0 bases, the J end by 0 bases, with 9 bases between. CDR3 length equals 15 residues. Germline V gene sequence: CDR1 SGDLS, CDR2 YYNGEE. CDR3 DNA: TGTGCCAGCAGCGTAGCGGCAGGGAACCAAGAGACCCAGTACTTC. It is translated as CASSVAAGNQETQYF. Complete variable domain (other parts from reference TRBV9 and TRBJ2-5): DSGVTQTPKHLITATGQRVTLRCSPRSGDLSVYWYQQSLDQGLQFLIQYYNGEERAKGNILERFSAQQFPDLHSELNLSSLELGDSALYFCASSVAAGNQETQYFGPGTRLLVL.

The rearrangement links TRBV7-2 to TRBJ2-6; possibly TRBD2 for D (5 bases). In germline, CDR1 is SGHTA, CDR2 FQGNSA. With 1 base removed from V and 0 bases from J, the gap between germline ends came to 13 bases. There are 18 residues in the CDR3. The DNA of the CDR3 is TGTGCCAGCAGCTTAGTTCACGGGGTTGTCTCTGGGGCCAACGTCCTGACTTTC. Protein: CASSLVHGVVSGANVLTF.

This clone has only a few counts. The chain employs TRBV7-8 and TRBJ2-1, with 8 bases matching TRBD1. Germline values: CDR1 SGHVS, CDR2 FQNEAQ. Germline trimming cut 4 bases from V and 6 bases from J; bases unmatched to any gene: 5. The CDR3 contains 14 residues. Here the CDR3 reads CASSSEGTGNEQFF. For the CDR3, the DNA is TGTGCCAGCAGCTCCGAGGGGACAGGCAATGAGCAGTTCTTC.

This rearrangement joins TRBV5-1 to TRBJ2-3, with 10 bases lining up with TRBD1. This CDR3 has 16 amino acids. Germline V gene lookup returns CDR1 SGHRS and CDR2 YFSETQ. After removal of 1 base from V and 5 bases from J, the junction contained 7 bases not matched to a gene. The chain's CDR3 is CASSLWGQGFEDTQYF. The CDR3 DNA sequence: TGCGCCAGCAGCTTGTGGGGACAGGGGTTTGAAGATACGCAGTATTTT.

The V and J genes are TRBV12-5 and TRBJ1-1; D is ambiguous. V lost 2 bases and J 9 bases, leaving 13 bases between the germline ends. Germline V gene sequence: CDR1 LGHNT, CDR2 FRNRAP. The length of the CDR3 is 13 residues. CDR3 in amino acids: CASGLSRESQAFF. DNA for the CDR3: TGTGCTAGTGGTTTGAGTAGGGAGTCCCAAGCTTTCTTT.

This clone was seen only once. The chain combines TRBV11-2 with TRBJ2-5; the match to TRBD2 covers 8 bases. The CDR3 loop spans 16 amino acids. Trimming at V came to 5 bases and at J to 4 bases, leaving 12 bases not matched to a gene. CDR1 and CDR2 from the germline V gene are SGHAT and FQNNGV. The CDR3 loop is CASSPGGGLAGETQYF. The CDR3 nucleotides are TGTGCCAGCAGCCCCGGAGGAGGACTAGCTGGAGAGACCCAGTACTTC.